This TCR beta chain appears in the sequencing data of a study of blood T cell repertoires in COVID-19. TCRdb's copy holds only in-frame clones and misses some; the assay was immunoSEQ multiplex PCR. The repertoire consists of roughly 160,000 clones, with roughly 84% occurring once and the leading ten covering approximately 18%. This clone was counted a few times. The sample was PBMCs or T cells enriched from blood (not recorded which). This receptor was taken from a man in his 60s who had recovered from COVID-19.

The CDR3 nucleotides are TGTGCCAGCAGGGGGGGGTACGAGCAGTACTTC. Residues: CASRGGYEQYF. The chain has TRBV27 and TRBJ2-7; 7 bases agree with TRBD2. Germline CDR1 is MNHEY and CDR2 is SMNVEV (reference sequence). J lost 4 bases, V lost 6 bases, and 0 bases had no gene match. The CDR3 consists of 11 residues.